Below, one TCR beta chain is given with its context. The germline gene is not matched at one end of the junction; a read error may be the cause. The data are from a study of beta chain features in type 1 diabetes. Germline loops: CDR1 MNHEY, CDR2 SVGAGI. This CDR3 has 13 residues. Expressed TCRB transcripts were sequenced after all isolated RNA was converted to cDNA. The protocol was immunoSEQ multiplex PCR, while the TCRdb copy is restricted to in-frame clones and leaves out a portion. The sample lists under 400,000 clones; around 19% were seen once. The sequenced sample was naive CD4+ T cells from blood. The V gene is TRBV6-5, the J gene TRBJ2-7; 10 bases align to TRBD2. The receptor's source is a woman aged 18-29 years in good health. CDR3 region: CASSSGLAANADF. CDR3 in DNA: TGTGCCAGCAGTTCTGGACTAGCGGCTAATGCGGACTTC.